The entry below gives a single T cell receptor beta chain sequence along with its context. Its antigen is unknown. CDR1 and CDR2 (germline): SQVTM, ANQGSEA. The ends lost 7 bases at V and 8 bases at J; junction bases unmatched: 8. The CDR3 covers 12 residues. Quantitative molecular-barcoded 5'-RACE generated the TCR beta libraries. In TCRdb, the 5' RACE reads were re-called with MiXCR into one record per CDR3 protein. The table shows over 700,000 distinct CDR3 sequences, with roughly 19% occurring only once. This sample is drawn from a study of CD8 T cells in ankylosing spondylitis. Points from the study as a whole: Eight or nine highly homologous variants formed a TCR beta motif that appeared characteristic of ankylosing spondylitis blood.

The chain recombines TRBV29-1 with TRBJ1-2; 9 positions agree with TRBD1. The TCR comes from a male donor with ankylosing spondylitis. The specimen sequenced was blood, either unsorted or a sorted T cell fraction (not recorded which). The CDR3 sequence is CSAGQGKGGYTF. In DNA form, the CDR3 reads TGCAGCGCGGGACAGGGAAAGGGCGGCTACACCTTC.